The sequence of this T cell receptor (beta chain) was determined in a study of response to subunit inactivated influenza vaccine. From the RT-PCR reads, TCRdb called clonotypes with MiXCR, one entry per CDR3 protein. The sample contains 530,000 or so distinct CDR3 sequences, roughly 10% of which appear only once. The CDR3 is 10 residues long. Trimming removed 8 bases from V and 4 bases from J, with 4 bases in between. The clonotype was recovered from a man between 50 and 59 years old who received an inactivated influenza vaccine. The V gene is TRBV12-3 or TRBV12-4, the J gene TRBJ2-3; D is uncertain. Specimen: PBMCs from blood, collected on the day of vaccination. The DNA for the CDR3 is TGTGCCAGCGGCCCAGATACGCAGTATTTT. This translates into CASGPDTQYF.